Below are 18 T cell receptor beta chains sequenced from a single sample in a study of OX40 agonist ivuxolimab in advanced cancers. The protocol was immunoSEQ multiplex PCR, while the TCRdb copy is restricted to in-frame clones and leaves out a portion. The sample comprises about 69,000 clones, 80% to 85% of which are singletons, and approximately 2.3% rests with the top ten. This material consisted of CD4+ or CD8+ T cells sorted from blood, taken in a trial of the OX40 agonist ivuxolimab. These receptors all stem from an adult with an advanced solid tumor such as melanoma, head and neck, liver or kidney cancer.

This clone has only a few counts. The rearrangement joins TRBV5-1 to TRBJ2-7, with 7 bases fitting TRBD2. Germline CDR1 is SGHRS and CDR2 is YFSETQ. The length of the CDR3 is 14 residues. V was clipped by 9 bases and J by 10 bases; unmatched bases: 19. CDR3 sequence reads: CATREAGDGLFQYF. The DNA for the CDR3 is TGCGCCACAAGGGAGGCGGGAGACGGACTCTTTCAGTACTTC.

V and J are TRBV18 and TRBJ1-6; 8 nucleotides line up with TRBD1. The CDR3 runs to 14 residues. J lost 9 bases, V lost 3 bases, and 4 bases had no gene match. Per the germline V gene, CDR1 is KGHSH and CDR2 is LQKENI. The chain's CDR3 is CASSPTGERSPLHF. The CDR3 bases are TGTGCCAGCTCACCGACAGGGGAACGTTCACCCCTCCACTTT.

This rearrangement joins TRBV11-2 to TRBJ2-7; D gene ambiguous. The germline CDR1 and CDR2 sequences are SGHAT and FQNNGV. V was shortened by 1 base and J by 6 bases, with 4 bases between the two germline ends. This CDR3 contains 11 residues. CDR3 bases: TGTGCCAGCAGCTTAGGTAGCGAGCAGTACTTC. Its translation is CASSLGSEQYF.

The chain links TRBV27 to TRBJ2-3, with D possibly being TRBD1 (5 bases). The CDR3 totals 13 residues. The germline V gene has CDR1 MNHEY and CDR2 SMNVEV (reference sequence). The V end was cut by 3 bases, the J end by 5 bases, with 9 bases between. CDR3 sequence: CASSLMGRDTQYF. The CDR3 nucleotides are TGTGCCAGCAGTTTGATGGGGCGAGATACGCAGTATTTT.

CDR3 region: CASSPETGRNYGYTF. CDR3 bases: TGTGCCAGCTCACCGGAGACAGGGAGGAACTATGGCTACACCTTC. V is TRBV18 and J is TRBJ1-2, with TRBD1 matching over 7 bases. There are 15 residues in the CDR3. CDR1 KGHSH and CDR2 LQKENI come from the germline V gene. V gave up 3 bases and J gave up 2 bases; unmatched junction bases: 6.

The chain has TRBV7-2 and TRBJ2-3; possible D gene TRBD2, 6 bases. V lost 10 bases to trimming and J lost 2 bases, with 10 bases between them. The CDR3 covers 12 residues. The germline CDR1 and CDR2 sequences are SGHTA and FQGNSA. CDR3: CATGLYTDTQYF. The CDR3, as DNA: TGTGCCACGGGACTTTACACAGATACGCAGTATTTT.

This chain joins TRBV7-2 and TRBJ2-6; no firm D call. This CDR3 region has 18 residues. V lost 1 base and J 2 bases, leaving 15 bases between the germline ends. The germline V gene has CDR1 SGHTA and CDR2 FQGNSA. The CDR3 region is CASSLVSRKGPGANVLTF. CDR3 bases: TGTGCCAGCAGCTTAGTATCTAGAAAAGGACCTGGGGCCAACGTCCTGACTTTC.

The chain couples TRBV10-2 to TRBJ2-2, with D perhaps matching TRBD1 (5 bases). This CDR3 region has 14 residues. Trimming stripped 3 bases from V and 5 bases from J, with 10 bases between. From germline, CDR1 is WSHSY and CDR2 SAAADI. This CDR3 is CASSDRVQTGELFF. For the CDR3, the DNA is TGCGCCAGCAGTGACAGGGTCCAAACCGGGGAGCTGTTTTTT.

Remarks on this clone: Other DNA sequences within the sample encode an identical CDR3. CDR3 nucleotide sequence: TGTGCCAGCAGCTTAGGGGGACAGGGTAACACCGGGGAGCTGTTTTTT. This codes for CASSLGGQGNTGELFF. This sequence joins TRBV7-2 and TRBJ2-2, with TRBD1 identical over 9 bases. The CDR3 is 16 residues long. V gave up 1 base and J gave up 2 bases; unmatched junction bases: 2. Germline CDR1 and CDR2: SGHTA and FQGNSA.

This chain connects TRBV19 to TRBJ2-1, with 11 bases fitting TRBD1. After removal of 8 bases from V and 0 bases from J, the junction contained 6 bases not matched to a gene. CDR1 and CDR2 (germline): LNHDA, SQIVND (reference sequence). The CDR3 length is 16 residues. The chain's CDR3 is CASDTGTGGSYNEQFF. The CDR3, as DNA: TGTGCCAGTGATACCGGGACAGGGGGCTCCTACAATGAGCAGTTCTTC.

The chain employs TRBV28 and TRBJ1-1, with TRBD1 identical over 7 bases. J lost 10 bases, V lost 6 bases, and 5 bases had no gene match. CDR3 size: 11 residues. Germline CDR1 MDHEN, CDR2 SYDVKM. The CDR3 is CASSLDRIAFF. The CDR3 bases are TGTGCCAGCAGCTTGGACAGGATAGCTTTCTTT.

The table lists this clone with a few counts. The V gene is TRBV29-1, the J gene TRBJ2-1, with a weak D call TRBD2 (6 bases). The CDR3 sequence is 13 residues long. CDR1 and CDR2 (germline): SQVTM, ANQGSEA. V was pared by 6 bases and J by 10 bases, with 19 bases between. The CDR3 region is CSVAGKLATEQFF. The CDR3 DNA sequence: TGCAGCGTCGCCGGAAAGCTAGCGACCGAGCAGTTCTTC.

This clone was picked up one time. The chain has TRBV9 and TRBJ2-2; D not certain. V lost 4 bases, J lost 2 bases, and 12 bases lay in between. Germline V gene data show CDR1 as SGDLS and CDR2 as YYNGEE. CDR3 length: 15 amino acids. The CDR3 bases are TGTGCCAGCAGCACACGATCCGAAAACACCGGGGAGCTGTTTTTT. Encoded protein: CASSTRSENTGELFF.

This clone has only one observation. The chain recombines TRBV4-1 with TRBJ2-2; a possible D gene is TRBD2 (5 bases). With 1 base removed from V and 0 bases from J, the gap between germline ends came to 12 bases. The CDR3 has 17 residues. Germline assignment: CDR1 MGHRA and CDR2 YSYEKL. In DNA, the CDR3 is TGCGCCAGCAGCCAAGGGAGAAACGGGGCGAACACCGGGGAGCTGTTTTTT. It encodes CASSQGRNGANTGELFF.

CDR3 sequence: CASSPDYEQYF. The CDR3 DNA is TGTGCCAGCTCACCAGACTACGAGCAGTACTTC. The chain uses TRBV18 and TRBJ2-7; no definite D call. Germline lookup yields CDR1 KGHSH and CDR2 LQKENI. CDR3 length: 11 amino acids. The ends were cut back, 2 bases at V and 3 bases at J, with 2 bases in the middle. Based on the CDR3 plus reference TRBV18 and TRBJ2-7, the full variable domain is NAGVMQNPRHLVRRRGQEARLRCSPMKGHSHVYWYRQLPEEGLKFMVYLQKENIIDESGMPKERFSAEFPKEGPSILRIQQVVRGDSAAYFCASSPDYEQYFGPGTRLTVT.

For the CDR3, the DNA is TGTGCCAGCAGCATAGCGGGGGGGTGGGAGACCCAGTACTTC. It translates to CASSIAGGWETQYF. V gene TRBV11-2 combines with J gene TRBJ2-5, with 11 nucleotides matching TRBD2. In germline, CDR1 is SGHAT, CDR2 FQNNGV. The CDR3 runs to 14 residues. With 5 bases clipped from V and 5 bases from J, the junction kept 4 bases outside the gene matches.

The rearrangement uses TRBV19 and TRBJ2-1; D is unclear. The CDR3 is 11 residues long. From germline, CDR1 is LNHDA and CDR2 SQIVND (reference sequence). Trimming took off 3 bases at V and 9 bases at J, with 6 bases between the two ends. In DNA, the CDR3 is TGTGCCAGTAGTATCGAACGTGAGCAGTTCTTC. Amino acids: CASSIEREQFF. The whole variable domain, filled in from reference TRBV19 and TRBJ2-1, reads DGGITQSPKYLFRKEGQNVTLSCEQNLNHDAMYWYRQDPGQGLRLIYYSQIVNDFQKGDIAEGYSVSREKKESFPLTVTSAQKNPTAFYLCASSIEREQFFGPGTRLTVL.

This chain uses TRBV5-4 with TRBJ2-3; 8 nucleotides line up with TRBD1. The V segment lost 4 bases and the J segment 2 bases; nucleotides outside the gene matches: 6. The CDR3 runs to 15 residues. Germline lookup yields CDR1 SGHNT and CDR2 YYREEE (reference sequence). The DNA for the CDR3 is TGTGCCAGCAGCCCTCGACAGGGGTACACAGATACGCAGTATTTT. Protein product: CASSPRQGYTDTQYF.